The entry below gives a single T cell receptor beta chain sequence along with its context. Its antigen is not identified. CDR3 size: 12 residues. V lost 5 bases to trimming and J lost 11 bases, with 19 bases between them. Germline assignment: CDR1 GTSNPN and CDR2 SVGIG (reference sequence). The data were produced by immunoSEQ multiplex PCR, yet TCRdb's version contains in-frame clones alone and is incomplete. Here the sample spans fewer than 60,000 clones, less than 85% being singletons. This entry comes from a study of OX40 agonist ivuxolimab in advanced cancers. Study context: Every 2 weeks, patients received ivuxolimab intravenously, dosed at 0.01 to 10 mg/kg. Males comprised 70% to 85% of the group, whose mean age was around 62 years (range about 20 to 85). Around 40% of patients had received prior checkpoint inhibitor therapy. Study-level points and caveats: There were also nonresponders showing low normalized T-cell clonal expansion.

The source was CD4+ or CD8+ T cells sorted from blood, collected in a trial of the OX40 agonist ivuxolimab. The J gene is TRBJ2-7, the V gene TRBV30; TRBD1 might be the D (6 bases). This sequence originates from an adult with an advanced solid tumor such as melanoma, head and neck, liver or kidney cancer. CDR3 in amino acids: CAWARAQGRKYF. Written as DNA, the CDR3 is TGTGCCTGGGCAAGGGCACAGGGTAGGAAGTACTTC.